This TCR beta chain derives from a study of T cell responses to AZD1222 COVID-19 vaccine. The overall study: Combined were second doses at about 4 or about 12 weeks.

Notes on this clone: As yet, its antigen is unknown.

Profiling relied on immunoSEQ multiplex PCR, and the TCRdb table lists in-frame clones only, not all of them. The table has more than 95,000 clones, just over 90% seen once. Study-wide findings and caveats: Donor demographics were predominantly white British with a female majority; clonal diversity may be underestimated.

V lost 6 bases and J lost 14, with 21 bases in between. This CDR3 spans 13 amino acids. Germline V gives CDR1 SGHDN, CDR2 FVKESK. This sequence joins TRBV14 and TRBJ2-3; TRBD1 or TRBD2 may be the D gene (6 bases each). Sample: peripheral blood, taken on day 0 of AZD1222 vaccination. This receptor was taken from an adult in good health. The CDR3 sequence: CASRLQNGGAAYF. The CDR3 nucleotides are TGTGCCAGCAGGCTACAAAACGGGGGCGCCGCGTATTTT.